The clone carrying this T cell receptor (beta chain) has only a few counts. Trimming left V 6 bases short and J 10 bases short, with 24 bases between. Germline V gene data show CDR1 as DFQATT and CDR2 as SNEGSKA (reference sequence). This CDR3 region has 15 residues. Preparation of the TCRbeta library used unique molecular identifiers. TCRdb called the PCR reads again in MiXCR, with one record for every CDR3 protein. The table has about 610,000 distinct CDR3 sequences, more than 9% seen once. This record belongs to a study of T-cell reconstitution after alpha-beta-depleted transplantation in children.

Sample: PBMCs from the stem cell graft donor, taken from the stem cell graft. The chain couples TRBV20-1 to TRBJ1-4; TRBD1 might be the D (5 bases). The receptor's source is a human donor who donated a stem cell graft to a child with acute myeloid leukemia. CDR3 in amino acids: CSAEGLGATEGKLFF. In DNA, the CDR3 is TGCAGTGCCGAGGGACTAGGGGCAACCGAGGGAAAACTGTTTTTT.